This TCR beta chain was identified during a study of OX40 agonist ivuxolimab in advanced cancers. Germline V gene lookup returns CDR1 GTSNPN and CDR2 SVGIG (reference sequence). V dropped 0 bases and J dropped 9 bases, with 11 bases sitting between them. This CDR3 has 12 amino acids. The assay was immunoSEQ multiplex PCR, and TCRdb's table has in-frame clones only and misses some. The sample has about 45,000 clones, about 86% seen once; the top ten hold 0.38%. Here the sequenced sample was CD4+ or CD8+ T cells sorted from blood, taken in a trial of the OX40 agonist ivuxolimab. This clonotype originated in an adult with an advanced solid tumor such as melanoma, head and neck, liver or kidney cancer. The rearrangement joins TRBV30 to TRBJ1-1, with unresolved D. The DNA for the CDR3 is TGTGCCTGGAGTGTACAGACTGGAAAAGCTTTCTTT. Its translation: CAWSVQTGKAFF.